Below, 28 T cell receptor beta chains from the same sample are listed, as sequenced in a study of human T cells and chemical hapten exposure. Regarding time point: pre-sensitization, week 0. Treatment: therapeutic diphenylcyclopropenone sensitization with weekly scalp DPC. TCRdb reprocessed the RACE reads with MiXCR, giving one entry per CDR3 protein. The sample consists of around 380,000 distinct CDR3 sequences, around 5% of them appearing once. The input for sequencing was whole blood, taken in connection with sensitization to the hapten diphenylcyclopropenone (DPC). The source is a woman between 18 and 29 years old with alopecia areata. Some clones in this sample may be carry-over from other donors' samples.

This chain uses TRBV2 with TRBJ2-2, with TRBD1 identical over 7 bases. Trimming cost V 9 bases and J 4 bases; bases outside gene matches: 11. Germline CDR1 and CDR2: SNHLY and FYNNEI. The CDR3 loop spans 15 amino acids. For the CDR3, the DNA is TGTGCCAGTAAAAGGGGGCAGGCCCTCACCGGGGAGCTGTTTTTT. It translates to CASKRGQALTGELFF.

There are many counts of this clonotype. This chain uses TRBV2 with TRBJ2-3; D perhaps matches TRBD1 (6 bases). Germline V gene lookup returns CDR1 SNHLY and CDR2 FYNNEI. The CDR3 loop spans 14 amino acids. Trimming stripped 7 bases from V and 0 bases from J, with 11 bases between. The DNA of the CDR3 is TGTGCCAGCACGACAGGACCTAGCACAGATACGCAGTATTTT. Translated: CASTTGPSTDTQYF.

The CDR3 protein is CATSRDPGRMNEKLFF. The DNA of the CDR3 is TGTGCCACCAGCAGAGATCCGGGCAGAATGAATGAAAAACTGTTTTTT. The rearrangement uses TRBV15 and TRBJ1-4; D not resolved. The CDR3 contains 16 residues. V shed 0 bases and J shed 5 bases, with 13 bases lying between them. Germline assignment: CDR1 LNHNV and CDR2 YYDKDF (reference sequence).

This clonotype was counted at least ten times. The V gene is TRBV9, the J gene TRBJ2-6; no reliable D call. Trimming left V 3 bases short and J 2 bases short, with 18 bases between. CDR1 and CDR2 (germline): SGDLS, YYNGEE. The CDR3 sequence is 18 residues long. Here the CDR3 reads CASSGRLDLQPGANVLTF. The CDR3 DNA reads TGTGCCAGCAGCGGCAGACTGGACCTCCAACCTGGGGCCAACGTCCTGACTTTC.

This clonotype was seen a handful of times. The junction shows a germline mismatch at one end, possibly a read error. The V gene is TRBV5-1, the J gene TRBJ1-2; no clear D. The germline V gene encodes CDR1 SGHRS and CDR2 YFSETQ. The CDR3 loop spans 14 amino acids. The CDR3 bases are TGCGCCAGCAGCTTGGGAGCAGGTTCCTATGGATACACCTTC. This translates into CASSLGAGSYGYTF.

This clonotype has a handful of counts. V gene TRBV27 combines with J gene TRBJ2-2, with D tentatively TRBD1 (6 bases). CDR3 length equals 15 residues. Germline CDR1 and CDR2: MNHEY and SMNVEV (reference sequence). V was cut by 6 bases and J by 4 bases, with 15 bases left in between. The CDR3 region is CASRRQVLGTGELFF. The CDR3 nucleotides read TGTGCCAGCAGAAGACAGGTCCTGGGCACCGGGGAGCTGTTTTTT.

This sequence joins TRBV11-3 and TRBJ2-2; D possibly corresponds to TRBD2 (5 bases). This CDR3 spans 11 amino acids. The germline CDR1 and CDR2 sequences are SGHNT and YENEEA. V lost 10 bases and J lost 13, with 16 bases in between. Here the CDR3 reads CAKQYGMGLFF. The CDR3 coding sequence is TGTGCCAAACAATACGGGATGGGGCTGTTTTTT.

This clonotype turned up a few times. The CDR3 is CASSLVRTAIETQYF. The CDR3 nucleotides are TGTGCCAGCAGCTTAGTTAGGACAGCGATAGAGACCCAGTACTTC. The chain couples TRBV7-2 to TRBJ2-5; D may be TRBD1 (6 bases). V was clipped by 1 base and J by 4 bases, with 13 bases between them. Germline loops: CDR1 SGHTA, CDR2 FQGNSA. The CDR3 runs 15 residues.

This clonotype was found many times. The chain employs TRBV10-3 and TRBJ2-3; D unclear. The CDR3 has 13 amino acids. CDR1 is ENHRY, CDR2 SYGVKD, per germline. V lost 0 bases to trimming and J lost 2 bases, with 3 bases between them. CDR3 sequence (DNA): TGTGCCATCAGTGAGTCTAACACAGATACGCAGTATTTT. As protein: CAISESNTDTQYF.

This clonotype showed up just a few times. V and J are TRBV11-1 and TRBJ2-5, with 9 bases aligning to TRBD2. The CDR3 is 15 residues long. Germline V gene data show CDR1 as SGHAT and CDR2 as FQDESV (reference sequence). V was clipped by 7 bases and J by 5 bases; unmatched bases: 11. CDR3 loop: CASTLSSGEGETQYF. CDR3 sequence (DNA): TGTGCCAGCACCCTGTCTAGCGGGGAGGGGGAGACCCAGTACTTC.

Many counts were recorded for this clonotype. This chain's CDR3 is CASSPSGGHEQYF. CDR3 bases: TGTGCCAGCAGTCCTAGCGGGGGCCACGAGCAGTACTTC. The chain is built from TRBV3-1 and TRBJ2-7; TRBD2 matches at 10 bases. J lost 5 bases, V lost 6 bases, and 4 bases had no gene match. Germline V gene sequence: CDR1 LGHDT, CDR2 YNNKEL (reference sequence). This CDR3 is 13 amino acids long.

This clonotype was seen only a few times. The rearrangement joins TRBV24-1 to TRBJ2-2; D gene ambiguous. Trimming shortened V by 1 base and J by 4 bases, and 9 bases separated the two germline ends. Germline V gene sequence: CDR1 KGHDR, CDR2 SFDVKD. The CDR3 is 15 amino acids. This chain's CDR3 is CATSDFAVATGELFF. CDR3 DNA sequence: TGTGCCACCAGTGATTTTGCAGTTGCCACCGGGGAGCTGTTTTTT.

V is TRBV7-9 and J is TRBJ1-6; a possible D gene is TRBD1 (5 bases). The CDR3 is made up of 16 amino acids. Germline V gene data show CDR1 as SEHNR and CDR2 as FQNEAQ (reference sequence). V was cut by 1 base and J by 7 bases, with 14 bases left in between. CDR3 protein: CASSLGEARANSPLHF. For the CDR3, the DNA is TGTGCCAGCAGCTTAGGAGAGGCCAGGGCGAATTCACCCCTCCACTTT.

A few counts support this clonotype. This chain's CDR3 is CASSIDWLAQETQYF. The DNA of the CDR3 is TGTGCCAGTAGTATAGATTGGCTCGCTCAAGAGACCCAGTACTTC. The rearrangement links TRBV19 to TRBJ2-5; no clear D gene. The CDR3 spans 15 residues. Germline-derived CDR1 and CDR2 are LNHDA and SQIVND (reference sequence). Deletions cut 0 bases from V and 2 bases from J, with 10 bases between.

CDR3 protein: CSARATGSYYGYTF. Here the CDR3 DNA reads TGCAGTGCTAGAGCGACAGGAAGTTACTATGGCTACACCTTC. V is TRBV20-1 and J is TRBJ1-2; perhaps TRBD1 as D (6 bases). Trimming stripped 1 base from V and 3 bases from J, with 12 bases between. This CDR3 has 14 amino acids. CDR1 and CDR2 from the germline V gene are DFQATT and SNEGSKA (reference sequence).

This clonotype showed up just a few times. The chain links TRBV4-3 to TRBJ2-7, with 7 bases aligning to TRBD1. Losses at the gene ends were 0 bases for V and 4 bases for J; bases not matched to a gene: 6. Looked up from germline, CDR1 is LGHNA and CDR2 is YSLEER. The CDR3 loop spans 15 amino acids. CDR3 region: CASSQETGFGYEQYF. The CDR3 region has the DNA TGCGCCAGCAGCCAAGAGACAGGGTTTGGGTACGAGCAGTACTTC.

There are many counts of this clonotype. The rearrangement joins TRBV5-6 to TRBJ1-1; maybe TRBD1 (5 bases). V lost 4 bases and J lost 1, with 17 bases in between. From germline, CDR1 is SGHDT and CDR2 YYEEEE. This CDR3 is built from 16 residues. CDR3 sequence: CASSPPERGRNTEAFF. DNA of the CDR3: TGTGCCAGCAGCCCCCCGGAAAGGGGCAGGAACACTGAAGCTTTCTTT.

This clonotype has ten or more counts. The chain carries TRBV28 and TRBJ1-6; a possible D gene is TRBD1 (5 bases). V was cut by 6 bases and J by 9 bases, with 15 bases left in between. CDR3 length: 14 amino acids. Germline CDR1 and CDR2: MDHEN and SYDVKM. CDR3 bases: TGTGCCAGCAGGGGACCGGACGGTGGTTCACCCCTCCACTTT. Translation: CASRGPDGGSPLHF.

The chain joins TRBV5-1 to TRBJ2-5, with 7 nucleotides matching TRBD1. Losses at the gene ends were 4 bases for V and 4 bases for J; bases not matched to a gene: 13. Germline CDR1 is SGHRS and CDR2 is YFSETQ. This CDR3 is 16 amino acids long. CDR3 sequence: CASSPAVGGHPETQYF. CDR3 bases: TGCGCCAGCAGCCCAGCGGTAGGGGGCCACCCAGAGACCCAGTACTTC. Filled out from reference TRBV5-1 and TRBJ2-5, the complete variable domain reads KAGVTQTPRYLIKTRGQQVTLSCSPISGHRSVSWYQQTPGQGLQFLFEYFSETQRNKGNFPGRFSGRQFSNSRSEMNVSTLELGDSALYLCASSPAVGGHPETQYFGPGTRLLVL.

This clonotype was picked up a small number of times. The chain has TRBV25-1 and TRBJ1-1; a weak D match, TRBD1 (5 bases). The CDR3 extends over 13 amino acids. The V gene's germline CDR1 is MGHDK and CDR2 SYGVNS. V lost 8 bases and J lost 2, with 12 bases in between. The CDR3 nucleotides read TGTGCCAGCGGTAACAGGATTAACACTGAAGCTTTCTTT. Amino acids: CASGNRINTEAFF.

Only a few counts were recorded for this clonotype. The chain employs TRBV11-2 and TRBJ2-2; D may be TRBD1 (6 bases). CDR3 length: 14 amino acids. V lost 5 bases and J lost 2, with 9 bases in between. Germline-derived CDR1 and CDR2 are SGHAT and FQNNGV. CDR3 DNA sequence: TGTGCCAGCAGCGTGGGACATAACACCGGGGAGCTGTTTTTT. This encodes CASSVGHNTGELFF.

The rearrangement uses TRBV7-2 and TRBJ1-2, with 7 bases aligning to TRBD1. Germline loops: CDR1 SGHTA, CDR2 FQGNSA. With 3 bases clipped from V and 2 bases from J, the junction kept 3 bases outside the gene matches. The CDR3 runs to 14 residues. CDR3 sequence reads: CASSFGQANYGYTF. The CDR3 region has the DNA TGTGCCAGCAGCTTCGGACAGGCGAACTATGGCTACACCTTC.

In this sample, this clonotype turned up many times. V and J are TRBV6-2 or TRBV6-3 and TRBJ2-6; D is undetermined. The CDR3 contains 16 residues. V was clipped by 1 base and J by 0 bases, with 7 bases between them. In germline, CDR1 is MNHEY, CDR2 SVGEGT. The CDR3 coding sequence is TGTGCCAGCAGTTACTACTTGCTCTCTGGGGCCAACGTCCTGACTTTC. Amino acid sequence: CASSYYLLSGANVLTF.

In this sample, this clonotype turned up many times. In DNA form, the CDR3 reads TGTGCCAGCAGTCCTAGCGGGGGGGGCAATGAGCAGTTCTTC. Amino acid sequence: CASSPSGGGNEQFF. The rearrangement links TRBV6-5 to TRBJ2-1, with TRBD2 matching over 12 bases. This CDR3 is 14 amino acids long. Germline V gene lookup returns CDR1 MNHEY and CDR2 SVGAGI. J gave up 6 bases and V 5 bases, and 2 bases lay outside the gene matches.

This clonotype was seen many times. The chain links TRBV4-1 to TRBJ1-2; D call uncertain. Looked up from germline, CDR1 is MGHRA and CDR2 is YSYEKL. The CDR3 is 15 residues long. V was cut by 3 bases and J by 0 bases, with 11 bases left in between. CDR3 in DNA: TGCGCCAGCAGCCAGGGCCAGCCGACTAACTATGGCTACACCTTC. Its protein product is CASSQGQPTNYGYTF.

The chain combines TRBV7-2 with TRBJ1-2; D may be TRBD1 (5 bases). The V end lost 0 bases, the J end lost 2 bases, and 10 bases lay between the germline ends. CDR1 is SGHTA, CDR2 FQGNSA, per germline. The CDR3 extends over 15 amino acids. The CDR3 loop reads CASSLAEGLNYGYTF. CDR3 coding DNA: TGTGCCAGCAGCTTAGCGGAGGGGCTGAACTATGGCTACACCTTC.

This clonotype showed up just a few times. The chain is built from TRBV28 and TRBJ2-2; unclear D gene. The CDR3 consists of 14 residues. Trimming took off 3 bases at V and 0 bases at J, with 5 bases between the two ends. From germline, CDR1 is MDHEN and CDR2 SYDVKM. For the CDR3, the DNA is TGTGCCAGCAGTTTGATCGCGAACACCGGGGAGCTGTTTTTT. Residues: CASSLIANTGELFF. Full variable domain (outside the CDR3, taken from reference TRBV28 and TRBJ2-2): DVKVTQSSRYLVKRTGEKVFLECVQDMDHENMFWYRQDPGLGLRLIYFSYDVKMKEKGDIPEGYSVSREKKERFSLILESASTNQTSMYLCASSLIANTGELFFGEGSRLTVL.

V and J are TRBV7-2 and TRBJ2-3; maybe TRBD2 (5 bases). The CDR3 length is 12 residues. CDR1 and CDR2 (germline): SGHTA, FQGNSA. The V and J ends lost 5 bases and 7 bases respectively, with 10 bases between them. Here the CDR3 DNA reads TGTGCCAGCAGCCCGACCGGGAATACGCAGTATTTT. This translates into CASSPTGNTQYF.